This T cell receptor beta chain was observed in a study of control samples from healthy donors and cancer patients. This table comes from immunoSEQ multiplex PCR, and its TCRdb copy is limited to in-frame clones, with some not included. The sample includes 170,000 or so clones, 94% seen only once; the top ten take about 8.5%. This clonotype originated in a woman aged 35 to 49 in good health. Input material: blood.

CDR3 DNA: TGTGCCAGCAGCCGTTGGACAGAGATTAGCAATCAGCCCCAGCATTTT. This encodes CASSRWTEISNQPQHF. The chain recombines TRBV7-2 with TRBJ1-5; tentatively, D is TRBD1 (6 bases). Per the germline V gene, CDR1 is SGHTA and CDR2 is FQGNSA. Trimming left V 5 bases short and J 0 bases short, with 14 bases between. The CDR3 length is 16 residues.